The 18 T cell receptor beta chains reported below all come from one sample, sequenced in a study of tumor and adjacent non-tumor tissue in lung cancer. No cell sorting was done before RNA was extracted from the tissue. The library came from three nested PCR rounds adapted from ARM-PCR protocols. TCRdb passed the multiplex PCR reads through MiXCR, listing each CDR3 protein once. Among more than 90,000 distinct CDR3 sequences listed, 67% were seen once. Material for sequencing was lung tumor tissue. These receptors were collected from a man in his sixties with non-small cell lung cancer.

A word on this clonotype: A much larger clone lies a single base off, so this may be a read error. This chain links TRBV20-1 with TRBJ1-4, with TRBD1 matching over 10 bases. This CDR3 region has 15 residues. Germline V lookup: CDR1 DFQATT, CDR2 SNEGSKA (reference sequence). The CDR3 loop reads CTARSLPDRGEKLFF. CDR3 in DNA: TGCACTGCTAGGTCATTACCGGACAGGGGGGAAAAACTGTTTTTT.

This clonotype was detected only once. This CDR3 fails to terminate in the conserved phenylalanine or tryptophan, so it likely reflects a read error. The limits of the CDR3 on the DNA are not certain, so only TCRdb's listed CDR3 is given. The chain employs TRBV6-5 and TRBJ1-1; the D segment call TRBD1 is taken from the table without a DNA check. Germline loops: CDR1 MNHEY, CDR2 SVGAGI. The length of the CDR3 is 14 amino acids, counting both ends. The CDR3 sequence is CASRGTGMNTEVFL.

For this clonotype: The CDR3 end shows no conserved phenylalanine or tryptophan, and so a read error is likely. The CDR3 spells CASRPGTGISMEHNEQFS. In DNA form, the CDR3 reads TGTGCCAGCAGGCCAGGGACGGGGATTAGTATGGAACACAATGAGCAGTTCTCC. V usage is TRBV6-6 and J usage is TRBJ2-1; the D gene could be TRBD1 or TRBD2 (5 bases each). The CDR3 totals 18 residues. Germline V gene sequence: CDR1 MNHNY, CDR2 SVGAGI (reference sequence). V was pared by 6 bases and J by 5 bases, with 26 bases between.

This clonotype appeared many times. The V and J genes are TRBV7-9 and TRBJ1-1; 8 bases fit TRBD1. Trimming cost V 4 bases and J 1 base; bases outside gene matches: 2. The CDR3 spans 14 residues. CDR1 and CDR2 (germline): SEHNR, FQNEAQ (reference sequence). The DNA of the CDR3 is TGTGCCAGCAGCTCGGACAGGGCGAACACTGAAGCTTTCTTT. Translating it yields CASSSDRANTEAFF. The full variable domain, with the rest looked up from reference TRBV7-9 and TRBJ1-1, is DTGVSQNPRHKITKRGQNVTFRCDPISEHNRLYWYRQTLGQGPEFLTYFQNEAQLEKSRLLSDRFSAERPKGSFSTLEIQRTEQGDSAMYLCASSSDRANTEAFFGQGTRLTVV.

A note on this clonotype: Being one base from a much bigger clone, this may be a read error. V and J are TRBV20-1 and TRBJ2-7, with D possibly called TRBD1 or TRBD2 (6 bases each). V was cut by 3 bases and J by 9 bases, with 21 bases left in between. CDR1 is DFQATT, CDR2 SNEGSKA, per germline (reference sequence). The CDR3 is made up of 14 amino acids. CDR3 in DNA: TGCAGTGCTAGGCCTCCGGGGGCGCAGGACGGGCAGTACTTC. It is translated as CSARPPGAQDGQYF.

This clonotype was found a few times. It is likely a read error, because the conserved phenylalanine at the end of the CDR3 is missing. The chain recombines TRBV4-2 with TRBJ2-5, with D unclear. The CDR3 runs to 15 residues. Germline assignment: CDR1 LGHNA and CDR2 YNFKEQ. CDR3 in DNA: TGTGCCAGCAGTCAAGCGAATCAGGTTCAAGAGACCCAGTACTAC. This translates into CASSQANQVQETQYY.

This chain connects TRBV15 to TRBJ1-4, with D uncertain. This CDR3 contains 15 residues. The germline V gene encodes CDR1 LNHNV and CDR2 YYDKDF (reference sequence). The DNA for the CDR3 is TGTGTCACACAACCTCGGGCCGCCGCCGCGGAGAAACTGTTTTTT. Amino acids: CVTQPRAAAAEKLFF.

This clonotype was recorded at least ten times. J is TRBJ1-6 and V is TRBV12-3 or TRBV12-4; TRBD1 matches 8 bases. There are 13 residues in the CDR3. Trimming removed 4 bases from V and 8 bases from J; junction bases left unmatched: 1. The CDR3 spells CASSYRGDSPLHF. CDR3 DNA: TGTGCCAGCAGTTACAGGGGGGATTCACCCCTCCACTTT.

This clonotype has ten or more counts. The gene calls are TRBV28 and TRBJ1-5; D call uncertain. Per germline, CDR1 MDHEN and CDR2 SYDVKM. Trimming left V 1 base short and J 3 bases short, with 7 bases between. The CDR3 is made up of 14 amino acids. For the CDR3, the DNA is TGTGCCAGCAGTTTATTGGGGAACAATCAGCCCCAGCATTTT. Its translation is CASSLLGNNQPQHF.

A word on this clonotype: Relative to the germline gene, one junction end is altered; a read error may explain this. The J gene is TRBJ2-1, the V gene TRBV4-3; 8 bases map to TRBD2. In germline, CDR1 is LGHNA, CDR2 YSLEER. The CDR3 runs 16 residues. In DNA form, the CDR3 reads TGCGCCAGTAGCCAAGATCTACTAGCGGACTACAATGAGCAGTTCTTC. Its protein product is CASSQDLLADYNEQFF.

Details on this clonotype: The CDR3 does not close with the conserved phenylalanine or tryptophan, likely indicating a read error. The chain has TRBV18 and TRBJ1-2; D is unresolved. The CDR3 is 15 residues long. Germline assignment: CDR1 KGHSH and CDR2 LQKENI. V lost 3 bases, J lost 7 bases, and 18 bases lay in between. CDR3: CASSPGKSVSGGYTL. As DNA, the CDR3 is TGTGCCAGCTCACCTGGTAAGTCAGTTTCGGGTGGCTACACCTTA.

As concerns this clonotype: Given a much more abundant clone one base away, this may be a read error. This CDR3 fails to terminate in the conserved phenylalanine or tryptophan, so it likely reflects a read error. The chain joins TRBV12-3 or TRBV12-4 to TRBJ1-2; tentative D call: TRBD1 (5 bases). Trimming left V 6 bases short and J 6 bases short, with 14 bases between. CDR3 size: 13 residues. CDR3 region: CASRVGQSHGYTL. The CDR3 nucleotides read TGTGCCAGCAGGGTGGGGCAGTCCCATGGCTACACCCTC.

This clonotype has at least ten counts. The chain uses TRBV29-1 and TRBJ2-3; D is undetermined. Germline values: CDR1 SQVTM, CDR2 ANQGSEA. This CDR3 is 11 amino acids long. V shed 6 bases and J shed 3 bases, with 7 bases lying between them. CDR3 protein: CSVKSTDTQYF. CDR3 coding DNA: TGCAGCGTGAAATCTACAGATACGCAGTATTTT.

For this clonotype: At one of its ends the junction is not consistent with the germline gene, which may arise from a read error. This sequence joins TRBV4-1 and TRBJ2-5, with 11 bases fitting TRBD1. Germline lookup yields CDR1 MGHRA and CDR2 YSYEKL. This CDR3 spans 15 amino acids. The chain's CDR3 is CANSLGQGAEETQYF. CDR3 coding DNA: TGCGCCAACAGCCTCGGACAGGGGGCAGAGGAGACCCAGTACTTC.

Details on this clonotype: The final CDR3 position lacks the conserved phenylalanine or tryptophan, pointing to a likely read error. The J gene is TRBJ1-5, the V gene TRBV9; D not certain. Germline loops: CDR1 SGDLS, CDR2 YYNGEE. The CDR3 is made up of 13 amino acids. Trimming took 0 bases from V and 9 from J, leaving 10 bases between them. CDR3 sequence: CASSVGPAGPQHY. In DNA, the CDR3 is TGTGCCAGCAGCGTAGGGCCGGCTGGGCCCCAGCATTAT.

There are a few counts of this clonotype. A single base separates this from a much larger clone, so it may be a read error. The chain uses TRBV6-2 or TRBV6-3 and TRBJ2-5, with 9 bases lining up with TRBD1. Losses at the gene ends were 7 bases for V and 7 bases for J; bases not matched to a gene: 10. The CDR3 length is 14 residues. The V gene's germline CDR1 is MNHEY and CDR2 SVGEGT. The CDR3 bases are TGTGCCAGCACGACAGGGGGTATTTTAGGGACCCAGTACTTC. It codes for CASTTGGILGTQYF.

A few counts support this clonotype. A junction boundary mismatches the germline segment, possibly from a read error. V is TRBV12-3 or TRBV12-4 and J is TRBJ2-6; possible D gene TRBD1, 5 bases. The CDR3 has 15 amino acids. CDR3 residues: CVSSPLSSGANVLTF. CDR3 in DNA: TGTGTCAGCAGTCCCCTATCGTCTGGGGCCAATGTCCTGACTTTC.

A note on this clonotype: As the CDR3 is not closed by the conserved phenylalanine or tryptophan, this likely results from a read error. The DNA is omitted, as the CDR3 cannot be located on it reliably, and the CDR3 follows TCRdb's listing. The chain is built from TRBV12-2 and TRBJ2-5; the D call in the table, TRBD2, was not verified against the DNA. TRBV12-2 is described as a pseudogene. A total of 15 residues make up the CDR3, ends included. The CDR3 loop is CASRLERERKTPQYL.